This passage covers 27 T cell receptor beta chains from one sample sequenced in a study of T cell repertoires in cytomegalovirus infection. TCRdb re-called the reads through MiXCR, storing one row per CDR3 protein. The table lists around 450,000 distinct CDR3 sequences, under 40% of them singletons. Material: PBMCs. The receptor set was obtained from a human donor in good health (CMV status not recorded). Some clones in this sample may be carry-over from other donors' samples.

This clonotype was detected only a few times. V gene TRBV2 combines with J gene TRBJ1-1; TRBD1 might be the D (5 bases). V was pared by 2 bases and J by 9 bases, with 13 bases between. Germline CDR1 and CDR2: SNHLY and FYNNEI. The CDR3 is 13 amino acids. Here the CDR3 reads CASSERQPMKAFF. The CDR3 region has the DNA TGTGCCAGCAGTGAAAGACAGCCCATGAAAGCTTTCTTT.

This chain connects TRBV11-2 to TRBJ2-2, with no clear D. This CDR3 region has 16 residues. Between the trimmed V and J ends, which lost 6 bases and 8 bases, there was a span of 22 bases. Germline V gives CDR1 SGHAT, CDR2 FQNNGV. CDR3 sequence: CASSHLRHGVFGELFF. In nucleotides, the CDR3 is TGTGCCAGCAGTCACCTCAGACATGGGGTGTTTGGGGAGCTGTTTTTT.

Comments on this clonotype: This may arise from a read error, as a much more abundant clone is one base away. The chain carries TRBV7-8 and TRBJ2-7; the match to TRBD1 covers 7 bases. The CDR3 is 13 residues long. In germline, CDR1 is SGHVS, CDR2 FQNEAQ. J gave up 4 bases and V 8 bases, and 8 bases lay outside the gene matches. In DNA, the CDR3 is TGTGCCAGCGGCCCGGGACAGATTTACGAGCAGTACTTC. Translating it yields CASGPGQIYEQYF.

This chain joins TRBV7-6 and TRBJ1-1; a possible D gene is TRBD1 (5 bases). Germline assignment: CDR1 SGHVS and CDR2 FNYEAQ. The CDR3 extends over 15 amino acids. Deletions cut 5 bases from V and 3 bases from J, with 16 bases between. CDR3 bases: TGTGCCAGCAGCCTTTCAACCCCGGGGGACACTGAAGCTTTCTTT. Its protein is CASSLSTPGDTEAFF.

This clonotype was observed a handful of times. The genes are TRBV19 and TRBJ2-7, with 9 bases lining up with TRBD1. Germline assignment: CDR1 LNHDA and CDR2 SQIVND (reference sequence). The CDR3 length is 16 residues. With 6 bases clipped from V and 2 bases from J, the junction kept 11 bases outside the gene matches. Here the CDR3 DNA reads TGTGCCAGTAGGGACGGGGGACAGGGAATGACCTACGAGCAGTACTTC. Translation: CASRDGGQGMTYEQYF.

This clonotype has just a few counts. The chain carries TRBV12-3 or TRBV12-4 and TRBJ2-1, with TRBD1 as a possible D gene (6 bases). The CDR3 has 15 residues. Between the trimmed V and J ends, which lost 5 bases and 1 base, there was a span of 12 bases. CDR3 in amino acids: CASSPTGYSYNEQFF. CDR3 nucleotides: TGTGCCAGCAGTCCAACAGGGTATTCCTACAATGAGCAGTTCTTC.

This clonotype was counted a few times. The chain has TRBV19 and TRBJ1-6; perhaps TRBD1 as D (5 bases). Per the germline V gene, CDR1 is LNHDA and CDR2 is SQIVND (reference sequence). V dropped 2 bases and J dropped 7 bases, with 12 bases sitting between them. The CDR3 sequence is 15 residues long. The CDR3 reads CASSITDPGNSPLHF. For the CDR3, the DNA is TGTGCCAGTAGTATAACCGACCCAGGGAATTCACCCCTCCACTTT.

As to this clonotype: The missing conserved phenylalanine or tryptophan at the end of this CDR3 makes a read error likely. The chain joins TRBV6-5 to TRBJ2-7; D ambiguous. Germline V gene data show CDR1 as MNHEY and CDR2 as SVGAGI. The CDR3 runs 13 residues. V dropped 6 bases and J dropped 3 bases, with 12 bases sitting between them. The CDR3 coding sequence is TGTGCCAGCAGAATAATAGGGAACTACGAGCAGTACTTA. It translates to CASRIIGNYEQYL.

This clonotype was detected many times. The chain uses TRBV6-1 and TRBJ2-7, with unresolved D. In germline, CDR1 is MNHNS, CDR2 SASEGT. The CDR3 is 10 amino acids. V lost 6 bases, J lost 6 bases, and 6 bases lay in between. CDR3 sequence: CASRESEQYF. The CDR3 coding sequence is TGTGCCAGCAGGGAGTCCGAGCAGTACTTC.

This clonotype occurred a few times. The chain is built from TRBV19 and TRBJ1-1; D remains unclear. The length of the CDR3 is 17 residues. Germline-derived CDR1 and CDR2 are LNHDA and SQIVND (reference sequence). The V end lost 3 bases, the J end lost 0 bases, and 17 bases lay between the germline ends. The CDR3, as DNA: TGTGCCAGTAGTATGCGGGGTGGACGACCCATGAACACTGAAGCTTTCTTT. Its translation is CASSMRGGRPMNTEAFF.

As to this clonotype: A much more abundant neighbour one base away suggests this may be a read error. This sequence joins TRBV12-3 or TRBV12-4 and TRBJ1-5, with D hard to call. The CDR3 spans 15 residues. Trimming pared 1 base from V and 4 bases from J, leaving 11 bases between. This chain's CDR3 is CASSLDTGRNQPQHF. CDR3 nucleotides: TGTGCCAGCAGTTTAGACACGGGAAGGAATCAGCCCCAGCATTTT.

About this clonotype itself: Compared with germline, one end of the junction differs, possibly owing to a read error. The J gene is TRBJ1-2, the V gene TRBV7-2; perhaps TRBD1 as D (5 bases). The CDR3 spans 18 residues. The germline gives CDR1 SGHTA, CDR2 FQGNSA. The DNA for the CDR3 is TGTGCCAGCAGCTTAGGGGGCGGGGGGGGGATACTTAACTATGTCTACACCTTC. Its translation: CASSLGGGGGILNYVYTF.

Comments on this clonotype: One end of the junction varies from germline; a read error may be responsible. The CDR3 loop is CSARSFTSGGANTPYF. The DNA of the CDR3 is TGCAGTGCTAGGTCTTTCACTAGCGGGGGGGCGAATACGCCGTATTTT. The rearrangement uses TRBV20-1 and TRBJ2-3, with 13 bases aligning to TRBD2. This CDR3 region has 16 residues. CDR1 is DFQATT, CDR2 SNEGSKA, per germline (reference sequence).

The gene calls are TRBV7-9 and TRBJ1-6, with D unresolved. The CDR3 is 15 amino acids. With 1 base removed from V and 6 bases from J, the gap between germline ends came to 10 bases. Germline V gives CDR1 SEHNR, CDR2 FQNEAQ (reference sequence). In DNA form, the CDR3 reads TGTGCCAGCAGCTTAGATGAAGGTTTTAATTCACCCCTCCACTTT. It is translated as CASSLDEGFNSPLHF.

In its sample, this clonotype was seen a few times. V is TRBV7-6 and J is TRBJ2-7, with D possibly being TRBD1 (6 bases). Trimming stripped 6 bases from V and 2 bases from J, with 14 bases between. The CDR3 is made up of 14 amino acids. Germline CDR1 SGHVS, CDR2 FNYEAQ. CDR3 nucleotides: TGTGCCAGCAGTTCCGGGACACTTACCTACGAGCAGTACTTC. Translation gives CASSSGTLTYEQYF.

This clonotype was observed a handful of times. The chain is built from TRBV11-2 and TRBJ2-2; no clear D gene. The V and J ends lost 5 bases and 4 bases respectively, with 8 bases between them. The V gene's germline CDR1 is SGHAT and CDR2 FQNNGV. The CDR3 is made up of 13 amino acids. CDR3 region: CASSHVGTGELFF. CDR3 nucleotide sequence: TGTGCCAGCAGCCACGTCGGCACCGGGGAGCTGTTTTTT.

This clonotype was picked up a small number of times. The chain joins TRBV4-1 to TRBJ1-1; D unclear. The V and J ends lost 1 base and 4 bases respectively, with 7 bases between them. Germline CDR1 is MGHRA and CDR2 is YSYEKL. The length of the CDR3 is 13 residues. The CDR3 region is CASSQVLSTEAFF. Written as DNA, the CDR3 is TGCGCCAGCAGCCAAGTTTTAAGCACTGAAGCTTTCTTT.

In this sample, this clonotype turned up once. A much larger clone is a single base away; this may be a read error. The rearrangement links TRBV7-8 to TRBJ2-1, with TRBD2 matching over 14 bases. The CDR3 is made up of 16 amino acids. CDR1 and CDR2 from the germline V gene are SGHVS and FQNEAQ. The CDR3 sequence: CASRQGTSGGYNEQCF. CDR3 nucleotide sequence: TGTGCCAGCAGACAGGGGACTAGCGGGGGCTACAATGAGCAGTGCTTC.

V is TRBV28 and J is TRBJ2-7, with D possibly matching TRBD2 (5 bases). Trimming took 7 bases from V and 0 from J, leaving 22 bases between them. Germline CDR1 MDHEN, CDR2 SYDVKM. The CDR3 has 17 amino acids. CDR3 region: CASTFFESGRGSYEQYF. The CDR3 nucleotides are TGTGCCAGCACCTTTTTTGAAAGTGGACGGGGCTCCTACGAGCAGTACTTC.

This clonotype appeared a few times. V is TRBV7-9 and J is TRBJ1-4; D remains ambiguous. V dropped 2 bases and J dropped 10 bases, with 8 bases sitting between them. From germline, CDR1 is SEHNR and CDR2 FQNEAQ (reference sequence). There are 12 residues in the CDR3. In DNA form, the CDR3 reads TGTGCCAGCAGCTTAAGAATGGGAAAACTGTTTTTT. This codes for CASSLRMGKLFF.

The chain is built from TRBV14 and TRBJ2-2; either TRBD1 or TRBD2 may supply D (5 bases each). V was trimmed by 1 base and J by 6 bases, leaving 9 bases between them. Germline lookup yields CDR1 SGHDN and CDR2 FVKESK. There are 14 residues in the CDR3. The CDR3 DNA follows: TGTGCCAGCAGCCAAGGAGGGGACGCCGGGGAGCTGTTTTTT. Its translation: CASSQGGDAGELFF.

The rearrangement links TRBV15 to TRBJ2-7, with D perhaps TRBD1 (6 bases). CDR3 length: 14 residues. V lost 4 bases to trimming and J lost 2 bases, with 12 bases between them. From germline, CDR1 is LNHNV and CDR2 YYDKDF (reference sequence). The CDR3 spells CATSTQTGPYEQYF. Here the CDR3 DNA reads TGTGCCACCAGCACTCAGACAGGTCCCTACGAGCAGTACTTC. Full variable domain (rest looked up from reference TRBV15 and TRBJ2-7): DAMVIQNPRYQVTQFGKPVTLSCSQTLNHNVMYWYQQKSSQAPKLLFHYYDKDFNNEADTPDNFQSRRPNTSFCFLDIRSPGLGDTAMYLCATSTQTGPYEQYFGPGTRLTVT.

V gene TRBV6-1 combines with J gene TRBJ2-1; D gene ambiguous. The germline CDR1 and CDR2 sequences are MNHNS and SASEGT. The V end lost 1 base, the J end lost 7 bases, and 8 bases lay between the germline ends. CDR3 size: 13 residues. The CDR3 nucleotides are TGTGCCAGCAGTGAAGTCAGTCTGAATGAGCAGTTCTTC. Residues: CASSEVSLNEQFF.

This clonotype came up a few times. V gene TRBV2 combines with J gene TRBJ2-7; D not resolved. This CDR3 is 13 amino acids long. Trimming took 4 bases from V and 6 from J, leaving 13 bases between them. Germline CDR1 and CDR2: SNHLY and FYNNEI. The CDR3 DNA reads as TGTGCCAGCAGTGTGGGAAAAAGGGTCGAGCAGTACTTC. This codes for CASSVGKRVEQYF.

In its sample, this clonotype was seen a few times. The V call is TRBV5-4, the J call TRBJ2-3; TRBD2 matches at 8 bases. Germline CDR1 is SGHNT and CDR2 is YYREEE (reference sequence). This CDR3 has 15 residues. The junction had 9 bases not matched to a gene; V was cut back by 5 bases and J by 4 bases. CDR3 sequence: CASRVEGTRSDTQYF. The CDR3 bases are TGTGCCAGCAGAGTCGAGGGGACTAGGTCAGATACGCAGTATTTT.

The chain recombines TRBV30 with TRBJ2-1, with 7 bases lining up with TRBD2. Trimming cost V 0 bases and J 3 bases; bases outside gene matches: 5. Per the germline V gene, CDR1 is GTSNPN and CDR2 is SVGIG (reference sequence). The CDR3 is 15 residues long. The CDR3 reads CAWSVGSGLYNEQFF. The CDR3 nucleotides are TGTGCCTGGAGTGTAGGTAGCGGGCTCTACAATGAGCAGTTCTTC.

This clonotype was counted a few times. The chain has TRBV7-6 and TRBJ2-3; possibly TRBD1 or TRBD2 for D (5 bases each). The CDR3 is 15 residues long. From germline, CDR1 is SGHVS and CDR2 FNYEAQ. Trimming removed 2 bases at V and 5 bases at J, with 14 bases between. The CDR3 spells CASSLFQGVRDTQYF. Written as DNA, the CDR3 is TGTGCCAGCAGCTTATTCCAGGGAGTAAGAGATACGCAGTATTTT.